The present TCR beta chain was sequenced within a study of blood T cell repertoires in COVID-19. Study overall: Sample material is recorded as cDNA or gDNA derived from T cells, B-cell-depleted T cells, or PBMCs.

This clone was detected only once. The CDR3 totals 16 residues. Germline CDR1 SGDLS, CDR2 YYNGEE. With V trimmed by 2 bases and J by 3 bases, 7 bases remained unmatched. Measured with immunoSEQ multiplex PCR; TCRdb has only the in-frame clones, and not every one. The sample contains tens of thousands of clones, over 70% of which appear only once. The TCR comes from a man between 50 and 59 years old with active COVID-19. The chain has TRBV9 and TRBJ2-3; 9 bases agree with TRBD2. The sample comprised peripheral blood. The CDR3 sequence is CASSVQGTSQTDTQYF. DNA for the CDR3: TGTGCCAGCAGCGTCCAAGGGACTAGCCAAACAGATACGCAGTATTTT.